This is a list of T cell receptor beta chains from one sample in a study of T cell repertoires in cytomegalovirus infection. Their specific antigens are unknown. TCRdb reanalysed the reads using MiXCR and keeps one entry per CDR3 protein. Here the sample spans some 480,000 distinct CDR3 sequences, 25% to 35% being singletons. The starting material was cultured PBMCs, obtained from culture after CMV antigen stimulation. Receptors were obtained from a human donor in good health (CMV status not recorded). Some clones in this sample may be carry-over from other donors' samples. Both conserved end residues are part of each CDR3. Fields, in order: clone size, D gene, J gene, V gene, CDR3 protein, CDR3 DNA. D genes are given only for firm matches. Not all rows give a size; the values are once, few, many and, for expanded clones, a class.

-	-	TRBJ2-3	TRBV29-1	CSVQNPRTF	TGCAGCGTCCAAAATCCCCGGACCTTT
many	TRBD1	TRBJ2-7	TRBV7-2	CASSRDRPSHEQYF	TGTGCCAGCAGCCGGGACAGGCCATCTCACGAGCAGTACTTC
-	-	TRBJ2-3	TRBV4-1	CASSQALFDTQYF	TGCGCCAGCAGCCAGGCCCTATTCGATACGCAGTATTTT
few	-	TRBJ2-6	TRBV7-8	CASSGGWGANVLTF	TGTGCCAGCAGTGGAGGTTGGGGGGCCAACGTCCTGACTTTC
few	-	TRBJ2-1	TRBV4-3	CAWGTECGIPSYNEQFF	TGCGCCTGGGGGACTGAATGCGGGATACCGTCCTACAATGAGCAGTTCTTC
-	-	TRBJ2-1	TRBV4-1	CASSQVTTNNEQFF	TGCGCCAGCAGCCAAGTAACCACCAACAATGAGCAGTTCTTC
few	TRBD2	TRBJ2-7	TRBV19	CASSIGTSGRTYEQYF	TGTGCCAGTAGTATCGGGACTAGCGGGAGGACCTACGAGCAGTACTTC
-	-	TRBJ1-1	TRBV6-2/TRBV6-3	CASSPWGRTNTEAFF	TGTGCCAGCAGTCCCTGGGGGCGGACGAACACTGAAGCTTTCTTT
few	-	TRBJ1-5	TRBV6-6	CASSFGGPGQPQHF	TGTGCCAGCAGTTTTGGGGGGCCGGGGCAGCCCCAGCATTTT
-	-	TRBJ1-5	TRBV20-1	CSAPPGGGNQPQHF	TGCAGTGCTCCCCCTGGGGGCGGCAATCAGCCCCAGCATTTT
-	-	TRBJ1-2	TRBV28	CASRPSSSGVYGYTF	TGTGCCAGCAGGCCTTCATCTTCAGGGGTCTATGGCTACACCTTC
many	-	TRBJ1-2	TRBV12-3/TRBV12-4	CASSDPGGDGYTF	TGTGCCAGCAGTGACCCAGGAGGTGACGGCTACACCTTC
-	-	TRBJ1-1	TRBV19	CASSIINRNTEAFF	TGTGCCAGTAGTATAATTAACAGGAACACTGAAGCTTTCTTT
many	TRBD1	TRBJ1-4	TRBV7-2	CASSLALTGDEKLFF	TGTGCCAGCAGCTTAGCTCTGACAGGGGATGAAAAACTGTTTTTT
-	-	TRBJ1-6	TRBV27	CASMNGIRNSPLHF	TGTGCCAGCATGAATGGGATCCGTAATTCACCCCTCCACTTT
medium-sized	-	TRBJ2-3	TRBV7-2	CASSLLASSTDTQYF	TGTGCCAGCAGCTTGCTAGCGTCAAGCACAGATACGCAGTATTTT
few	-	TRBJ1-1	TRBV27	CASSFSRATEAFF	TGTGCCAGCAGTTTTTCCAGGGCCACTGAAGCTTTCTTT
-	-	TRBJ1-5	TRBV28	CASIIGGHSNQPQHF	TGTGCCAGCATCATTGGGGGACATAGCAATCAGCCCCAGCATTTT
-	-	TRBJ2-6	TRBV24-1	CATQGSGANVLTF	TGTGCCACCCAGGGCTCTGGGGCCAACGTCCTGACTTTC
-	TRBD1	TRBJ1-1	TRBV7-8	CASSLGEGAGTEAFF	TGTGCCAGCAGCTTAGGAGAGGGGGCAGGCACTGAAGCTTTCTTT
-	-	TRBJ2-1	TRBV24-1	CATSDFRSAFSSHEQFF	TGTGCCACCAGTGATTTCCGGTCCGCCTTCTCTAGTCATGAGCAGTTCTTC
-	-	TRBJ1-4	TRBV10-3	CAISESGGEKLFF	TGTGCCATCAGTGAGTCTGGGGGTGAAAAACTGTTTTTT
few	-	TRBJ2-1	TRBV20-1	CSARDRYAFTYNEQFF	TGCAGTGCTAGAGATCGGTATGCGTTCACCTACAATGAGCAGTTCTTC
few	-	TRBJ1-5	TRBV12-5	CASGLGPAIAQHF	TGTGCTAGTGGTTTGGGACCGGCGATCGCCCAGCATTTT
many	-	TRBJ2-3	TRBV7-2	CASSFLVGRQSTDTQYF	TGTGCCAGCAGCTTCCTCGTCGGGAGACAGAGCACAGATACGCAGTATTTT
few	TRBD2	TRBJ2-3	TRBV6-2/TRBV6-3	CASSYSFGLAGVNGSTDTQYF	TGTGCCAGCAGTTATTCATTCGGACTAGCGGGAGTCAATGGGAGCACAGATACGCAGTATTTT
few	-	TRBJ2-1	TRBV11-2	CASSQSRLSMGEQFF	TGTGCCAGCAGCCAGAGTCGCCTTTCGATGGGTGAGCAGTTCTTC
-	TRBD1	TRBJ1-1	TRBV5-4	CASSPRTGGEREAFF	TGTGCCAGCAGCCCCCGGACAGGGGGGGAGCGGGAAGCTTTCTTT
few	-	TRBJ1-2	TRBV3-1	CASSQETRVNGYTF	TGTGCCAGCAGCCAAGAGACCAGAGTAAATGGCTACACCTTC
-	-	TRBJ1-1	TRBV19	CASSKNPADRRGAEAFF	TGTGCCAGTAGCAAAAACCCAGCCGACAGACGAGGAGCTGAAGCTTTCTTT
few	-	TRBJ2-3	TRBV7-2	CASSPQHLSTDTQYF	TGTGCCAGCAGCCCTCAGCACTTGAGCACAGATACGCAGTATTTT
few	-	TRBJ2-1	TRBV24-1	CATSDSIARVAYNEQFF	TGTGCCACCAGTGATTCCATTGCCCGGGTGGCGTACAATGAGCAGTTCTTC
-	TRBD2	TRBJ2-1	TRBV15	CATSRNPGRTSGRKNEQFF	TGTGCCACCAGCAGAAACCCCGGGAGGACTAGCGGGAGGAAAAATGAGCAGTTCTTC
-	TRBD2	TRBJ2-5	TRBV20-1	CSAGPSGSVETQYF	TGCAGTGCCGGACCTAGCGGGAGCGTGGAGACCCAGTACTTC
-	-	TRBJ2-7	TRBV18	CASSPFGGYEQYF	TGTGCCAGCTCACCATTTGGTGGCTACGAGCAGTACTTC
-	-	TRBJ2-1	TRBV29-1	CSATGSPALTYNEQFF	TGCAGCGCCACAGGGAGCCCTGCCCTCACCTACAATGAGCAGTTCTTC
-	TRBD1	TRBJ2-5	TRBV5-1	CASSLRTGTGETQYF	TGCGCCAGCAGCTTGCGAACCGGGACAGGGGAGACCCAGTACTTC
many	TRBD2	TRBJ2-1	TRBV7-2	CASTHPRLAARGNEQFF	TGTGCCAGCACCCATCCCCGACTAGCGGCTCGAGGGAATGAGCAGTTCTTC
few	-	TRBJ2-3	TRBV11-2	CASSFSGGDTQYF	TGTGCCAGCAGCTTTTCCGGGGGAGATACGCAGTATTTT
-	-	TRBJ1-2	TRBV18	CASSRDTTDYGYTF	TGTGCCAGCTCACGAGATACCACGGACTATGGCTACACCTTC
-	TRBD2	TRBJ2-1	TRBV5-4	CASSPISESGGNEQFF	TGTGCCAGCAGCCCTATTTCCGAGTCGGGGGGCAATGAGCAGTTCTTC
-	TRBD1	TRBJ2-3	TRBV19	CASSGRGIVDTQYF	TGTGCCAGTAGCGGCAGGGGGATTGTGGATACGCAGTATTTT
-	TRBD1	TRBJ1-1	TRBV19	CASSTYRKQGADTEAFF	TGTGCCAGTAGTACATACCGAAAACAGGGGGCCGATACTGAAGCTTTCTTT
-	-	TRBJ2-1	TRBV19	CASSQQGFLGNEQFF	TGTGCCAGTAGTCAACAGGGTTTCCTTGGGAATGAGCAGTTCTTC
few	-	TRBJ2-3	TRBV12-3/TRBV12-4	CASSPRGITDTQYF	TGTGCCAGCAGCCCTCGAGGAATAACAGATACGCAGTATTTT
-	TRBD2	TRBJ2-1	TRBV7-9	CASSLLSGSPDEQFF	TGTGCCAGCAGCTTACTCAGCGGGAGTCCGGATGAGCAGTTCTTC
few	-	TRBJ1-1	TRBV7-9	CASRRVNRVKTEAFF	TGTGCCAGCAGACGGGTAAACAGGGTGAAAACTGAAGCTTTCTTT
-	TRBD2	TRBJ2-1	TRBV11-1	CASSLASGRVVIEQFF	TGTGCCAGCAGCTTAGCTAGCGGGAGGGTGGTAATTGAGCAGTTCTTC